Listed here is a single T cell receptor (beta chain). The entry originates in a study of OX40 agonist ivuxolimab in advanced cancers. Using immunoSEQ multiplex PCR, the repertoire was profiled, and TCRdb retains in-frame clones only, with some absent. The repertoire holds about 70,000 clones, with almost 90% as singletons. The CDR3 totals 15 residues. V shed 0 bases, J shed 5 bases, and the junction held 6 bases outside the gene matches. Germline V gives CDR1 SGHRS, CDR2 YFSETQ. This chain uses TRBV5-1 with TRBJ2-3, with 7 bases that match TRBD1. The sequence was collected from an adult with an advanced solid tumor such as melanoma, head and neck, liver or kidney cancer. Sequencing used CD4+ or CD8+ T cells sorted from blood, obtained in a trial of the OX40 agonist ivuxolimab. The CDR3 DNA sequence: TGCGCCAGCAGCTTGGGACAGGGAATCAGAGATACGCAGTATTTT. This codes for CASSLGQGIRDTQYF.